This TCR beta chain was sequenced during a study of cytomegalovirus exposure and HLA in healthy donors. Germline values: CDR1 SGHVS, CDR2 FNYEAQ. V was clipped by 4 bases and J by 4 bases; unmatched bases: 7. The CDR3 spans 16 residues. Both 60 Vbeta primers and 13 Jbeta primers went into the PCR. Sequenced by immunoSEQ multiplex PCR; TCRdb stores in-frame clones only, minus some. Of roughly 150,000 clones in the sample, over 75% were seen once. The V and J genes are TRBV7-6 and TRBJ1-6, with 7 positions matching TRBD1. Source material: PBMCs. The clonotype originates from a young woman in good health and CMV-seronegative. CDR3 sequence reads: CASSSETGAYNSPLHF. Here the CDR3 DNA reads TGTGCCAGCAGCTCAGAAACAGGGGCGTATAATTCACCCCTCCACTTT.